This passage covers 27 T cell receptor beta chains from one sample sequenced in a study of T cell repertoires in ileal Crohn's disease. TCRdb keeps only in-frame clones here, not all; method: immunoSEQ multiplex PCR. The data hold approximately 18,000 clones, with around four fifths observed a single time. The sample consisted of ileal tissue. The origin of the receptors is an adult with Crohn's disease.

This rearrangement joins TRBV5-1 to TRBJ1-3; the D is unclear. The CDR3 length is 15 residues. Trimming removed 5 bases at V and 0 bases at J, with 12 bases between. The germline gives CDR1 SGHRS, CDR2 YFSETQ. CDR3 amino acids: CASSPGATSGNTIYF. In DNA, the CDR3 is TGCGCCAGCAGTCCCGGAGCCACCTCTGGAAACACCATATATTTT.

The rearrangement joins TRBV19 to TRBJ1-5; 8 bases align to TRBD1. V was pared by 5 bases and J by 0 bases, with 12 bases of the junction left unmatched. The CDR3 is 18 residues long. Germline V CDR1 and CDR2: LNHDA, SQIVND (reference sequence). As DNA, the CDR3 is TGTGCCAGTAGTCCTTTCGGACAGGGCGGTCCTAGCAATCAGCCCCAGCATTTT. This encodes CASSPFGQGGPSNQPQHF. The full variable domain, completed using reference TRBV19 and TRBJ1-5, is DGGITQSPKYLFRKEGQNVTLSCEQNLNHDAMYWYRQDPGQGLRLIYYSQIVNDFQKGDIAEGYSVSREKKESFPLTVTSAQKNPTAFYLCASSPFGQGGPSNQPQHFGDGTRLSIL.

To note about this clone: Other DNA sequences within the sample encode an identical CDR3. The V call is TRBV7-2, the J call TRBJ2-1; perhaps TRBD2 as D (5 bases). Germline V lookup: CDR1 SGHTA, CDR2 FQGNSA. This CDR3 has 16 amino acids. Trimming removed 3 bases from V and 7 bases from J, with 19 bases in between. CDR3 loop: CASSFGPGSSENEQFF. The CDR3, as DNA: TGTGCCAGCAGCTTTGGCCCGGGGAGTAGTGAGAATGAGCAGTTCTTC.

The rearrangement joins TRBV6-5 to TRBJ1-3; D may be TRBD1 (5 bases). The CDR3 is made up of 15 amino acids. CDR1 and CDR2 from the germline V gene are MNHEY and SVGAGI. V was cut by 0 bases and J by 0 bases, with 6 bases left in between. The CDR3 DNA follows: TGTGCCAGCAGTTACTCCCAGGGCTCTGGAAACACCATATATTTT. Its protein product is CASSYSQGSGNTIYF.

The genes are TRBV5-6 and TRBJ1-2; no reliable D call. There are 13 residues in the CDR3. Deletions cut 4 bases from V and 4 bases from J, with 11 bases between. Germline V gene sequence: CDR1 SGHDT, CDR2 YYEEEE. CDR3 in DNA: TGTGCCAGCAGCCTTCGGAGTGGCTATGGCTACACCTTC. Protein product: CASSLRSGYGYTF.

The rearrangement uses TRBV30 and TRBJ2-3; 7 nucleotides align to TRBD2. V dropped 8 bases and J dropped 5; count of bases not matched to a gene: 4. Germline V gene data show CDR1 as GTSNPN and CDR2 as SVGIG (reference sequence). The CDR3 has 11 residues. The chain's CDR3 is CALTGGDTQYF. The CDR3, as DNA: TGTGCCCTGACGGGGGGAGATACGCAGTATTTT.

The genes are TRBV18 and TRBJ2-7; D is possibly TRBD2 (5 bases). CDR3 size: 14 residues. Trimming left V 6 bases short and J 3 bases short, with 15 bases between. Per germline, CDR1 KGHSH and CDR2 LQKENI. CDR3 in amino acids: CASSPPEALYEQYF. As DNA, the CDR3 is TGTGCCAGCTCGCCCCCGGAGGCCCTCTACGAGCAGTACTTC.

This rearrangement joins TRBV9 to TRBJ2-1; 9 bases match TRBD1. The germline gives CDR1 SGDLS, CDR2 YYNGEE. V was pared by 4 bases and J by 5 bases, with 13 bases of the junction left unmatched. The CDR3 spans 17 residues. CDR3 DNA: TGTGCCAGCAGCAAACTGGCATCGGGACAGGGCCACAATGAGCAGTTCTTC. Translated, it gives CASSKLASGQGHNEQFF.

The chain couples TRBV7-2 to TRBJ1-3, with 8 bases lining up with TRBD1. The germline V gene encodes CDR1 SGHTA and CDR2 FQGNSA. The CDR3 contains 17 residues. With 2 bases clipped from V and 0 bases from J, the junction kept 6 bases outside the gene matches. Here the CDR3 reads CASSLRQGFGSGNTIYF. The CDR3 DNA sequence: TGTGCCAGCAGCTTAAGACAGGGGTTCGGCTCTGGAAACACCATATATTTT.

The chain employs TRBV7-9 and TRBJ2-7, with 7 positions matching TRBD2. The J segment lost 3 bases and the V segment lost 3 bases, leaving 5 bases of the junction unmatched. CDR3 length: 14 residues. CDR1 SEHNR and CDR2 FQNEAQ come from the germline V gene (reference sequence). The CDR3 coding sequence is TGTGCCAGCAGCTTCCCGGGAGGCCACTACGAGCAGTACTTC. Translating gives CASSFPGGHYEQYF.

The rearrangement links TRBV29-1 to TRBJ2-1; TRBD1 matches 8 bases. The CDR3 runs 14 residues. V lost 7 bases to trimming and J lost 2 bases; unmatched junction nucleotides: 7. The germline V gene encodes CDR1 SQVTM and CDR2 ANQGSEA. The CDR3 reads CSAQGAGAYNEQFF. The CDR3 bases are TGCAGCGCCCAGGGGGCAGGCGCCTACAATGAGCAGTTCTTC.

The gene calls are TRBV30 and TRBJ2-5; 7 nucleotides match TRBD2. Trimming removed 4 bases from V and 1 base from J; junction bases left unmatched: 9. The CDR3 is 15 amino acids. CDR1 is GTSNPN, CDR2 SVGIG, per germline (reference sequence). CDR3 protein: CAWKPYGGSQETQYF. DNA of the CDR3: TGTGCCTGGAAACCCTACGGGGGGTCCCAAGAGACCCAGTACTTC.

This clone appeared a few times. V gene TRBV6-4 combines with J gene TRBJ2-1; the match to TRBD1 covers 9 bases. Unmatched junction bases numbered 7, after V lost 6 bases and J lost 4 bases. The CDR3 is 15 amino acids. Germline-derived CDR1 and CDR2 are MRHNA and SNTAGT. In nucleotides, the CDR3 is TGTGCCAGCAGCGCCGGGACAGGGACATACAATGAGCAGTTCTTC. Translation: CASSAGTGTYNEQFF.

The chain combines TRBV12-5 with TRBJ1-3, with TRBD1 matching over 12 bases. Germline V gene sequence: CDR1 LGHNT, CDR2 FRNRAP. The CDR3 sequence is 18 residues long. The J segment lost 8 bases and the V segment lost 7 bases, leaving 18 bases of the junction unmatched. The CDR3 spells CASDQGTGGYRLGDTIYF. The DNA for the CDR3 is TGTGCTAGTGACCAAGGGACAGGGGGCTACCGACTCGGGGACACCATATATTTT.

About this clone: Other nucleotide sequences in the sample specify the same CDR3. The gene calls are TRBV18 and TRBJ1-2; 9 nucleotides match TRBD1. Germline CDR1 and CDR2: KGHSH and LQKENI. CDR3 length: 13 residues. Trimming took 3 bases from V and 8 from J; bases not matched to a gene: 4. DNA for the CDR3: TGTGCCAGCTCACCGGGACAGGGTGAAGGCTACACCTTC. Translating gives CASSPGQGEGYTF.

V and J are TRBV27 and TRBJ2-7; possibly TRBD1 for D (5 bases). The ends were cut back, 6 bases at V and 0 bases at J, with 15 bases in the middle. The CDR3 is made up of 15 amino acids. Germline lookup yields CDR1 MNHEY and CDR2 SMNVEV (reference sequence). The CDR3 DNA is TGTGCCAGCAGCCCCGTCGCTGGGGCCTCCTACGAGCAGTACTTC. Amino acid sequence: CASSPVAGASYEQYF.

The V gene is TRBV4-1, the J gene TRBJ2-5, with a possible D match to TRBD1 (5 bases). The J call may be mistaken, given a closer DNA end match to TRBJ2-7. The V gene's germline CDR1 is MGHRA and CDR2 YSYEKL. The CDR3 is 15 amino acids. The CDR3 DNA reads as TGCGCCAGCAGCCAAAACTGGGGCAGTGCCTACGAGCAGTACTTC. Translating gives CASSQNWGSAYEQYF.

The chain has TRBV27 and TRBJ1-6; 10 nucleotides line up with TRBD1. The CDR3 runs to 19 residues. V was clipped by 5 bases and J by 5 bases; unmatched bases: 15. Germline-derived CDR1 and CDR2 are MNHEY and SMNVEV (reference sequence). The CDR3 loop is CASSSLVGTGDFDNSPLHF. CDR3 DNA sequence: TGTGCCAGCAGTAGCCTAGTCGGGACAGGGGACTTTGATAATTCACCCCTCCACTTT.

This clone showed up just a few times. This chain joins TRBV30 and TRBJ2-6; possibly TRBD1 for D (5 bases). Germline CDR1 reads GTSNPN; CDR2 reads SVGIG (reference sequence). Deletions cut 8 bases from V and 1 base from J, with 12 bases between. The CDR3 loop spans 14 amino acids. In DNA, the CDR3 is TGTGCCGGAGACAGCGAGTCTGGGGCCAACGTCCTGACTTTC. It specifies CAGDSESGANVLTF.

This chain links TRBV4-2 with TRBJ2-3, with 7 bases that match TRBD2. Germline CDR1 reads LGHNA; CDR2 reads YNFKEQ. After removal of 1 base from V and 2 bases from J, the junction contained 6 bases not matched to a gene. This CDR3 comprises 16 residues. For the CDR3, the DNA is TGTGCCAGCAGCCAAGGTCAAGCGGGGACCACAGATACGCAGTATTTT. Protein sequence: CASSQGQAGTTDTQYF.

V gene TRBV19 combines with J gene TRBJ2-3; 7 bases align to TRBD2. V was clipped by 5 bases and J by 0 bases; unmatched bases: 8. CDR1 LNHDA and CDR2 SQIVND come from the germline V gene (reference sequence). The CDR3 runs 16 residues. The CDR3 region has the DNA TGTGCCAGTAGTGCGCGGGACTACCTAAGCACAGATACGCAGTATTTT. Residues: CASSARDYLSTDTQYF.

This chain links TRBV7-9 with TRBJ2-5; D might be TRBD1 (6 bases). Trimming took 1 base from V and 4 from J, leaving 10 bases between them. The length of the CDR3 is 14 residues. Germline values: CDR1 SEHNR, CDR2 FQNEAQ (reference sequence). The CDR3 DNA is TGTGCCAGCAGCTTAGGGGGGCAGGGAGAGACCCAGTACTTC. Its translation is CASSLGGQGETQYF.

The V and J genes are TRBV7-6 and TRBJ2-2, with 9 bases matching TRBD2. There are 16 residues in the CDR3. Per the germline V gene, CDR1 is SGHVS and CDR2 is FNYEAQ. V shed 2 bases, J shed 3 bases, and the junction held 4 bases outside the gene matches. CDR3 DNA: TGTGCCAGCAGCTTACAAGCGGGGGGCTACACCGGGGAGCTGTTTTTT. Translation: CASSLQAGGYTGELFF.

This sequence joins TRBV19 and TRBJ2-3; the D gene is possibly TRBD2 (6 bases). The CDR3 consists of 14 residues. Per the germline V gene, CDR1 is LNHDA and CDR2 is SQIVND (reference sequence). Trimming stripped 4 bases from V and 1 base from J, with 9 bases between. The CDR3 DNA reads TGTGCCAGTAGTAACGGGGGAGGCACAGATACGCAGTATTTT. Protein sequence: CASSNGGGTDTQYF.

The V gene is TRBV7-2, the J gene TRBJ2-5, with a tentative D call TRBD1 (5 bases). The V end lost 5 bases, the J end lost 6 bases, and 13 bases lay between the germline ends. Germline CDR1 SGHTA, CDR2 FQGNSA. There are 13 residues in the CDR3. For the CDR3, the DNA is TGTGCCAGCAGCCCCGCGTTGGGGCAGACCCAGTACTTC. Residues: CASSPALGQTQYF.

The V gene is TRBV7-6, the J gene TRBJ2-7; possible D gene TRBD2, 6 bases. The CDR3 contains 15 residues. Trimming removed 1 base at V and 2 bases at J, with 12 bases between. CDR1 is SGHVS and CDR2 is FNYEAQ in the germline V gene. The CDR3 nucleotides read TGTGCCAGCAGCTTAGGTTCTGGGGGGACCTACGAGCAGTACTTC. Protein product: CASSLGSGGTYEQYF. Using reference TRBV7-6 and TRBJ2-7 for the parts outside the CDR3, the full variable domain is GAGVSQSPRYKVTKRGQDVALRCDPISGHVSLYWYRQALGQGPEFLTYFNYEAQQDKSGLPNDRFSAERPEGSISTLTIQRTEQRDSAMYRCASSLGSGGTYEQYFGPGTRLTVT.

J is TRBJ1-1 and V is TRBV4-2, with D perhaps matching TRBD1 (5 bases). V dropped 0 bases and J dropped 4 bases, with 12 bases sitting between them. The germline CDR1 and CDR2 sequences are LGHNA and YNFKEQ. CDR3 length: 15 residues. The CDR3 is CASSQDLGRGTEAFF. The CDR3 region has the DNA TGTGCCAGCAGCCAAGATCTAGGGAGGGGCACTGAAGCTTTCTTT.